This record covers a single TCR beta chain. The CDR3 spans 16 residues. J was trimmed by 1 base and V by 2 bases; bases with no gene match: 4. Per the germline V gene, CDR1 is MDHEN and CDR2 is SYDVKM. These data are taken from a study of human T cells and chemical hapten exposure. TCRdb reprocessed the RACE reads with MiXCR, giving one entry per CDR3 protein. This repertoire shows 90,000 or so distinct CDR3 sequences, around 8.8% found once; its top ten account for just over 2.5%. Time point in this sample: pre-sensitization, week 0. The treatment was: therapeutic diphenylcyclopropenone sensitization with weekly scalp DPC.

The clonotype comes from a man aged 40-49 years with alopecia areata. Some clones in this sample may be carry-over from other donors' samples. The chain links TRBV28 to TRBJ2-3; TRBD2 aligns across 9 bases. Sequencing used whole blood, obtained in connection with sensitization to the hapten diphenylcyclopropenone (DPC). Here the CDR3 DNA reads TGTGCCAGCAGTTTAGGTCTAGCGGGACGCACAGATACGCAGTATTTT. Amino acid sequence: CASSLGLAGRTDTQYF.